Reported below is one T cell receptor (beta chain). This sample is drawn from a study of technical replicates of blood from a few donors. TCRdb's table, derived via immunoSEQ multiplex PCR, lists solely in-frame clones and lacks some. The sample has around 76,000 clones, over 75% seen once. The CDR3 has 15 amino acids. Germline CDR1 SNHLY, CDR2 FYNNEI. Trimming cost V 3 bases and J 0 bases, with 8 bases left between them. Sequencing input: T cells isolated from PBMCs. The V and J genes are TRBV2 and TRBJ1-4; D is uncertain. This sequence was found in a human donor in good health. CDR3 region: CASSEEVSTNEKLFF. The CDR3 DNA reads TGTGCCAGCAGTGAGGAGGTCTCAACTAATGAAAAACTGTTTTTT.